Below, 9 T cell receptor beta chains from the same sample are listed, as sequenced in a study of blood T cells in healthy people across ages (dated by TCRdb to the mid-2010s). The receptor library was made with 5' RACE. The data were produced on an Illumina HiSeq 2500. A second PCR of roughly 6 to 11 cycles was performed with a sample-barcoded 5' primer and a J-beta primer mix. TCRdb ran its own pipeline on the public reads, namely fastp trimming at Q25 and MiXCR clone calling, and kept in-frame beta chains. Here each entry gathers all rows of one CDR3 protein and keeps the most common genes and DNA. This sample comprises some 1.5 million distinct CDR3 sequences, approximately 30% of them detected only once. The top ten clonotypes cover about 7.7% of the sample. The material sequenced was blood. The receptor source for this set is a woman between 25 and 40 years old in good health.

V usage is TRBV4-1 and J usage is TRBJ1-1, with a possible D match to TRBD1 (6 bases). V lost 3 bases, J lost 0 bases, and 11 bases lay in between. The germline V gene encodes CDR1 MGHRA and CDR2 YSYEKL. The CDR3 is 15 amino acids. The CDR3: CASSQYRDMNTEAFF. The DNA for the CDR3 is TGCGCCAGCAGCCAGTACCGGGACATGAACACTGAAGCTTTCTTT.

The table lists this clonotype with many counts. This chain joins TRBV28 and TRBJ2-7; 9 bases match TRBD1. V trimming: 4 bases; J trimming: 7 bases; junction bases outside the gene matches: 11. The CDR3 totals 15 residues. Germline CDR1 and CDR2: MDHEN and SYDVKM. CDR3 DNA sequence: TGTGCCAGCAGTTCTACCGGGACAGGGCTTCGGGAGCAGTACTTC. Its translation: CASSSTGTGLREQYF.

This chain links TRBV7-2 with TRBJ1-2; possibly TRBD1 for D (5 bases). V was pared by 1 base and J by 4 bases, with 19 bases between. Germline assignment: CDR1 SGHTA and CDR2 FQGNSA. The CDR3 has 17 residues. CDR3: CASSLVPGMNMFYGYTF. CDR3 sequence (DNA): TGTGCCAGCAGCTTAGTCCCAGGGATGAACATGTTCTATGGCTACACCTTC.

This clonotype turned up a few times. CDR3 sequence reads: CASGLVDVGEQFF. CDR3 bases: TGTGCTAGTGGTTTGGTGGATGTGGGTGAGCAGTTCTTC. The chain uses TRBV12-5 and TRBJ2-1; D unresolved. CDR1 is LGHNT and CDR2 is FRNRAP in the germline V gene. The V end lost 0 bases, the J end lost 9 bases, and 9 bases lay between the germline ends. The CDR3 contains 13 residues. The whole variable domain, filled in from reference TRBV12-5 and TRBJ2-1, reads DARVTQTPRHKVTEMGQEVTMRCQPILGHNTVFWYRQTMMQGLELLAYFRNRAPLDDSGMPKDRFSAEMPDATLATLKIQPSEPRDSAVYFCASGLVDVGEQFFGPGTRLTVL.

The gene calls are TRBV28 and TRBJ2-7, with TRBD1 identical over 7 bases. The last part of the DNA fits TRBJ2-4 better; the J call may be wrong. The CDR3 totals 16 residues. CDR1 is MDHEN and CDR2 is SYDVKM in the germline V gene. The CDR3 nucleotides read TGTGCCAGCAGTATAGGGGGCGTGGGGGCCAAAAACATTCAGTACTTC. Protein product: CASSIGGVGAKNIQYF.

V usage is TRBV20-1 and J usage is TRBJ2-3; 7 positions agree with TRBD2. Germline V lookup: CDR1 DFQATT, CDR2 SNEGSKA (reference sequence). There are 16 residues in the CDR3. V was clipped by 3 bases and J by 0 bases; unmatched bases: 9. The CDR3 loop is CSASVLAVTSTDTQYF. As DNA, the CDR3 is TGCAGTGCTAGTGTCCTAGCGGTGACTAGCACAGATACGCAGTATTTT.

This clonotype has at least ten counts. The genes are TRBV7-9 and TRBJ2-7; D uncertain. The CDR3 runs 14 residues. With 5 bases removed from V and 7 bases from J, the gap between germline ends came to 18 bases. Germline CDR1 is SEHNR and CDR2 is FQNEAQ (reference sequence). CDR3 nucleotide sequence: TGTGCCAGCAGCCGACAAGAGGACCCAAAAGAGCAGTACTTC. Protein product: CASSRQEDPKEQYF.

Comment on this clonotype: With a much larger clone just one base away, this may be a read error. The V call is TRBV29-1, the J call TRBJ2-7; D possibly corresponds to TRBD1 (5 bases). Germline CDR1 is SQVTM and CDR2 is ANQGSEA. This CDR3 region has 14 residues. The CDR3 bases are TGCAGCGTTGGAGACCCAACAGGCTCCCACGAGCAGTACTTC. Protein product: CSVGDPTGSHEQYF.

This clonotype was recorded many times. The CDR3 coding sequence is TGCGCCAGCGGCGACCATTCCTACGAGCAGTACTTC. This gives the protein CASGDHSYEQYF. The genes are TRBV4-1 and TRBJ2-7; D unclear. The V end lost 8 bases, the J end lost 1 base, and 9 bases lay between the germline ends. The CDR3 covers 12 residues. CDR1 is MGHRA, CDR2 YSYEKL, per germline.